This T cell receptor beta chain was profiled in a study of cytomegalovirus exposure and HLA in healthy donors. Whole-study results and caveats: One variant, a missense change in DCLRE1C, was linked in a later analysis to TCR beta V- and J-gene trimming. High specificity and sensitivity for cytomegalovirus status were reported for the classifier.

This clone appeared a few times. Its antigen is unidentified. V lost 4 bases, J lost 1 base, and 14 bases lay in between. Germline CDR1 is SGHRS and CDR2 is YFSETQ. CDR3 length: 15 amino acids. The PCR made use of 60 Vbeta and 13 Jbeta primers. Profiling relied on immunoSEQ multiplex PCR, and the TCRdb table lists in-frame clones only, not all of them. The data contain roughly 59,000 clones, approximately 70% of them seen just once; the ten biggest clones take up over 15%. The chain links TRBV5-1 to TRBJ1-1, with D possibly matching TRBD1 (6 bases). The specimen sequenced was PBMCs. This receptor was identified in a man aged 35-49 years in good health and CMV-seropositive. The CDR3 DNA is TGCGCCAGCAGCATCATGGGACAAACGAACACTGAAGCTTTCTTT. Translated: CASSIMGQTNTEAFF.